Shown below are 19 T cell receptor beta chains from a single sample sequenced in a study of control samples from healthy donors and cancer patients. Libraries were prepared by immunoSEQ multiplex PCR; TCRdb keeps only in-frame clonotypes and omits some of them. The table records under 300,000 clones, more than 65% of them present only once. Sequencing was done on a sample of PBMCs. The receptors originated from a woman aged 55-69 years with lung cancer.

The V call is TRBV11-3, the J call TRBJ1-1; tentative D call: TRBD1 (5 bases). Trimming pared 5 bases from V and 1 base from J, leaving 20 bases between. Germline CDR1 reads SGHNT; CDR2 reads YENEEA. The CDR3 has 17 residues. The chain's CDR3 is CASSVNPDKGENTEAFF. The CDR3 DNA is TGTGCCAGCAGCGTCAACCCGGACAAGGGCGAGAACACTGAAGCTTTCTTT. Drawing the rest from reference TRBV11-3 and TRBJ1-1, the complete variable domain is EAGVVQSPRYKIIEKKQPVAFWCNPISGHNTLYWYLQNLGQGPELLIRYENEEAVDDSQLPKDRFSAERLKGVDSTLKIQPAELGDSAVYLCASSVNPDKGENTEAFFGQGTRLTVV.

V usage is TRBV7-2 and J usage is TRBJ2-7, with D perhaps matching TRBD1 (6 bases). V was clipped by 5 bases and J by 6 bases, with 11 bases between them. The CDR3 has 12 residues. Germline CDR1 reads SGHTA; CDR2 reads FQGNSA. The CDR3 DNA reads TGTGCCAGCAGCCCTGAGGGGGTCGAGCAGTACTTC. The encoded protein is CASSPEGVEQYF.

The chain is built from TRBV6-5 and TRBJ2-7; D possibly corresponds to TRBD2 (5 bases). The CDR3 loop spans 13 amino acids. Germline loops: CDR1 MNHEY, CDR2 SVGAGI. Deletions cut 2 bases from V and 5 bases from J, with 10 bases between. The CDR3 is CASSYRTRDEQYF. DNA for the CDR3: TGTGCCAGCAGTTACCGAACGAGGGACGAGCAGTACTTC.

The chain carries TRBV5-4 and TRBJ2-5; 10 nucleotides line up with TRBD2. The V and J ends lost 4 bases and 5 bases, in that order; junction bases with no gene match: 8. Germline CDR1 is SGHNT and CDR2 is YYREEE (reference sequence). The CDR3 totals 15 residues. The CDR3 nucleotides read TGTGCCAGCAGCAGTCTAGCGGGAGACATGGAGACCCAGTACTTC. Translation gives CASSSLAGDMETQYF.

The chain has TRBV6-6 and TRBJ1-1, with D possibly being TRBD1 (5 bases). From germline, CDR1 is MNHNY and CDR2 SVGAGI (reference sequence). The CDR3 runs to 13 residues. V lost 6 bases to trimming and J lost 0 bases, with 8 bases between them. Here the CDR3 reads CASSGTVNTEAFF. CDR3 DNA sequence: TGTGCCAGCAGCGGGACGGTGAACACTGAAGCTTTCTTT.

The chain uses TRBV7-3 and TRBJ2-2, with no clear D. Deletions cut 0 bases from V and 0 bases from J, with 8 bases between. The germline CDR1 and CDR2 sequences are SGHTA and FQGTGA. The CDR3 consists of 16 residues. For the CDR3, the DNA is TGTGCCAGCAGCTTAACGGCTCCCGCGAACACCGGGGAGCTGTTTTTT. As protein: CASSLTAPANTGELFF.

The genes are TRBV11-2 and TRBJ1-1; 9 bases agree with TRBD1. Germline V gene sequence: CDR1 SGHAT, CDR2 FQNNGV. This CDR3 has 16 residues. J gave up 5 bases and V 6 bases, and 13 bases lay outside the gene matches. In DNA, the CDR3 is TGTGCCAGCAGACGTCCCGGGACAGGGTTGGTAACTGAAGCTTTCTTT. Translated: CASRRPGTGLVTEAFF.

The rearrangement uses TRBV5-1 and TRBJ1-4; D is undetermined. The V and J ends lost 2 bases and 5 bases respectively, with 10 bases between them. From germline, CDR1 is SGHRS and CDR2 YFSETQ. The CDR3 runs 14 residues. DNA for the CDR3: TGCGCCAGCAGCTTCTTGGGAGGGAATGAAAAACTGTTTTTT. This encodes CASSFLGGNEKLFF.

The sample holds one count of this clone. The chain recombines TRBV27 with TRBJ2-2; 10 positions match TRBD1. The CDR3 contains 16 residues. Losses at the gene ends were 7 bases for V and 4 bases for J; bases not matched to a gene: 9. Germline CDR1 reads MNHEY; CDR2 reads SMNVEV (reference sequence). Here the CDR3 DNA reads TGTGCCAGCAACCCAACAGGGACAGGGGCCACCGGGGAGCTGTTTTTT. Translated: CASNPTGTGATGELFF.

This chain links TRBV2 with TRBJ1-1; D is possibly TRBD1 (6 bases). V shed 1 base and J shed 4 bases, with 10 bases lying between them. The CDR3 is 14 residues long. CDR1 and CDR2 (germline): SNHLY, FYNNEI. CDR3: CASSEGGGATEAFF. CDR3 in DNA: TGTGCCAGCAGTGAAGGAGGGGGGGCCACTGAAGCTTTCTTT.

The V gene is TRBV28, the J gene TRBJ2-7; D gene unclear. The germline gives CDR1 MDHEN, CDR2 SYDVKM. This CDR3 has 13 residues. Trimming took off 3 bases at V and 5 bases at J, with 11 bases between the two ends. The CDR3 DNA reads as TGTGCCAGCAGTTTGCTCCGCATGGACGAGCAGTACTTC. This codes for CASSLLRMDEQYF.

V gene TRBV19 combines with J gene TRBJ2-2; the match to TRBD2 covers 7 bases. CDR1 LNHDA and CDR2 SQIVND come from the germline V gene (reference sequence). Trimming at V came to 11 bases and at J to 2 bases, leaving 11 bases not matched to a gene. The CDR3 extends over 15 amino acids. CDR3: CASRRASGNTGELFF. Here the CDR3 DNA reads TGTGCCTCCCGGAGGGCTAGCGGAAACACCGGGGAGCTGTTTTTT.

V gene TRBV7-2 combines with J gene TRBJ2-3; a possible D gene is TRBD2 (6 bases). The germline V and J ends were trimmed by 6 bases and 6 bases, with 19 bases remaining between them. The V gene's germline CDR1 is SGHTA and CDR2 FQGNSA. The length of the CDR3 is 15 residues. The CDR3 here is CASRPPGLARDTQYF. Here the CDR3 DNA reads TGTGCCAGCAGACCTCCGGGACTCGCGCGTGATACGCAGTATTTT.

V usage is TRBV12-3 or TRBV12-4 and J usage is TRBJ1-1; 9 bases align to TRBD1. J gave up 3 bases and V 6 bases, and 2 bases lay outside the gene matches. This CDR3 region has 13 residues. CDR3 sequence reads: CASRRQGDTEAFF. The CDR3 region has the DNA TGTGCCAGCAGAAGACAGGGGGACACTGAAGCTTTCTTT.

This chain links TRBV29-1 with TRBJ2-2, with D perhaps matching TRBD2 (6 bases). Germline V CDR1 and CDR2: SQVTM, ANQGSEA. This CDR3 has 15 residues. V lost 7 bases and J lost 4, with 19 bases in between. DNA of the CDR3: TGCAGCGCCCGAGCCCGCGGGACGGGCACCGGGGAGCTGTTTTTT. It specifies CSARARGTGTGELFF.

The CDR3: CASSWGTGWETQYF. CDR3 sequence (DNA): TGCGCCAGCAGCTGGGGGACAGGTTGGGAGACCCAGTACTTC. The gene calls are TRBV5-1 and TRBJ2-5, with 8 bases lining up with TRBD1. Trimming removed 3 bases from V and 5 bases from J; junction bases left unmatched: 6. The CDR3 has 14 amino acids. CDR1 and CDR2 from the germline V gene are SGHRS and YFSETQ.

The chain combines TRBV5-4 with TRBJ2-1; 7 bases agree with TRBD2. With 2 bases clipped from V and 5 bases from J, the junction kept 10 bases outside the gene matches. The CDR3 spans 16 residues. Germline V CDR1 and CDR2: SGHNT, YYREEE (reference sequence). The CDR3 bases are TGTGCCAGCAGCTTTGGGGGGGGAGAAGGCCACAATGAGCAGTTCTTC. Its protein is CASSFGGGEGHNEQFF.

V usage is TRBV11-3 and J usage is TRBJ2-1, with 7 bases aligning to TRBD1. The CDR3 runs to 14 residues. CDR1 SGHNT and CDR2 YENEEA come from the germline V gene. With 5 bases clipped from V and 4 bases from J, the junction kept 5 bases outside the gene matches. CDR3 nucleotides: TGTGCCAGCAGCCTGCAGGGGGAATACAATGAGCAGTTCTTC. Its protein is CASSLQGEYNEQFF.

This CDR3 reads CASSEFETQYF. The CDR3 bases are TGTGCCAGCAGTGAATTCGAGACCCAGTACTTC. The chain joins TRBV2 to TRBJ2-5; D is unresolved. Germline CDR1 SNHLY, CDR2 FYNNEI. The ends were cut back, 2 bases at V and 5 bases at J, with 3 bases in the middle. The CDR3 has 11 residues.